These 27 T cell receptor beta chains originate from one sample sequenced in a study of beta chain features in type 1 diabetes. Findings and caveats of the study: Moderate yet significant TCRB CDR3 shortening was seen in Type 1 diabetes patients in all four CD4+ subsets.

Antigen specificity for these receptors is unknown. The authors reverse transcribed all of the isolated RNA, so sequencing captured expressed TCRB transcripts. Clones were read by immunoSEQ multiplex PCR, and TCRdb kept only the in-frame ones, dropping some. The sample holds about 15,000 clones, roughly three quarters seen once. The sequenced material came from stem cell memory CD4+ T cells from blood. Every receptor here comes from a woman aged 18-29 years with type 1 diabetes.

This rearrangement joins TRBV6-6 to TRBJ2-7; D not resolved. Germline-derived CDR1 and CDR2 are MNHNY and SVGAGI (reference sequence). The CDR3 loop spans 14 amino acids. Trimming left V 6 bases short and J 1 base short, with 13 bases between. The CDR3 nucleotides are TGTGCCAGCAGCCCCCGAGGCCTTTCCTACGAGCAGTACGTC. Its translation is CASSPRGLSYEQYV.

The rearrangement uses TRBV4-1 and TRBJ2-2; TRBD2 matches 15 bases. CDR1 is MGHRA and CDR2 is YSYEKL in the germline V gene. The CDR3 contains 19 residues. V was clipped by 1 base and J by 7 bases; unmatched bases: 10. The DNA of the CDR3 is TGCGCCAGCAGCCAAGTAGGACTAGCGGGAGGGACTAGAGGCGGGGAGCTGTTTTTT. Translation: CASSQVGLAGGTRGGELFF.

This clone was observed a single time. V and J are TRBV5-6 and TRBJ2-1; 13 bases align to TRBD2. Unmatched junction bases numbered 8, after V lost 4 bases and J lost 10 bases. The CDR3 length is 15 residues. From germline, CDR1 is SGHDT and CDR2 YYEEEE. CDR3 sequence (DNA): TGTGCCAGCAGCGTCGGGACTAGCGGGGTTAGGGAGCAGTTCTTC. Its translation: CASSVGTSGVREQFF.

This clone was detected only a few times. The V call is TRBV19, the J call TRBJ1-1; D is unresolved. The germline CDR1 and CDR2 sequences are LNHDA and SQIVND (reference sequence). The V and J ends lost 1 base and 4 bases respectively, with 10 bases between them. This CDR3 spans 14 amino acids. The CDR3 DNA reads TGTGCCAGTAGTATAGGCGTCGTGGTCACTGAAGCTTTCTTT. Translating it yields CASSIGVVVTEAFF.

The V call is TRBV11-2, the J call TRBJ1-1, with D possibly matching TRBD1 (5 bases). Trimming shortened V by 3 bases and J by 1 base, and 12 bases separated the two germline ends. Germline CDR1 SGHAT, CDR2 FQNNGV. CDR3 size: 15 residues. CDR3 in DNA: TGTGCCAGCAGCTTCGCACAGGTCCCGAACACTGAAGCTTTCTTT. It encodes CASSFAQVPNTEAFF.

This CDR3 reads CASIYGSTGELFF. The CDR3 coding sequence is TGTGCCAGCATTTACGGTTCGACCGGGGAGCTGTTTTTT. The chain uses TRBV9 and TRBJ2-2; D uncertain. V was shortened by 6 bases and J by 5 bases, with 11 bases between the two germline ends. The CDR3 contains 13 residues. Germline assignment: CDR1 SGDLS and CDR2 YYNGEE.

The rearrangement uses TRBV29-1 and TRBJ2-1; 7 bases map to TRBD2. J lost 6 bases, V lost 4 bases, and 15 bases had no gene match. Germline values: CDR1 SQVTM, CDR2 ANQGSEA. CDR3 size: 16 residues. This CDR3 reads CSVVDSGLFQVNEQFF. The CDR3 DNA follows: TGCAGCGTTGTGGATAGCGGGTTATTTCAGGTCAATGAGCAGTTCTTC.

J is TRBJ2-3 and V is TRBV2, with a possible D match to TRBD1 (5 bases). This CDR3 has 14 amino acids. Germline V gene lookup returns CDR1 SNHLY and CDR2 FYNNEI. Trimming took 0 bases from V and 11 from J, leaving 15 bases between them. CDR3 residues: CASSEAGSGLRQYF. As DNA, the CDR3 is TGTGCCAGCAGTGAAGCGGGTTCAGGGCTCCGGCAGTATTTT.

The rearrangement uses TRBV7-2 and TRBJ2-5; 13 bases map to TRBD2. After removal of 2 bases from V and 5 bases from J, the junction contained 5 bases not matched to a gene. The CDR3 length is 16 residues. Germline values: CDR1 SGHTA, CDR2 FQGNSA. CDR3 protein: CASSLRTSGSRETQYF. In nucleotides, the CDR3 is TGTGCCAGCAGCTTAAGGACTAGCGGGAGTAGGGAGACCCAGTACTTC.

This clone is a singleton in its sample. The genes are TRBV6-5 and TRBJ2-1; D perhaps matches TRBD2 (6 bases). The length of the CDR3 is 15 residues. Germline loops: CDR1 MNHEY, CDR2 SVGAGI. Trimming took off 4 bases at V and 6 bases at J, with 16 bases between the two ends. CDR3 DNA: TGTGCCAGCAGTTTCGGGGGAGCCGGGGGCAATGAGCAGTTCTTC. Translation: CASSFGGAGGNEQFF.

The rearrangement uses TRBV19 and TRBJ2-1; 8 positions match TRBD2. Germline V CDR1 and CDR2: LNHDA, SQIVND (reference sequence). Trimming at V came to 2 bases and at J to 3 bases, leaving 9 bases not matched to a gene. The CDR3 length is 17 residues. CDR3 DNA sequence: TGTGCCAGTAGTATAAAGCCCGGGGGGGCCCTCTACAATGAGCAGTTCTTC. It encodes CASSIKPGGALYNEQFF.

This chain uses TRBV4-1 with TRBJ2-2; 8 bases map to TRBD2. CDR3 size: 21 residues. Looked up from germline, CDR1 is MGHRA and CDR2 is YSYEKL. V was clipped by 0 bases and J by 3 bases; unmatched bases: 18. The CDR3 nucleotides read TGCGCCAGCAGCCAAGATCGAGTGAAGCGGGAGCGCGGACGGTACACCGGGGAGCTGTTTTTT. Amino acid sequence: CASSQDRVKRERGRYTGELFF.

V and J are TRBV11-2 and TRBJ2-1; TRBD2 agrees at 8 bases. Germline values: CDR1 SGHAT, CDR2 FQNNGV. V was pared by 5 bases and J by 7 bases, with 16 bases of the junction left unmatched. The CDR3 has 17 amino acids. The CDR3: CASSPLAGSGSTNEQFF. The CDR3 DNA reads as TGTGCCAGCAGCCCCTTGGCGGGGAGCGGGAGTACGAATGAGCAGTTCTTC.

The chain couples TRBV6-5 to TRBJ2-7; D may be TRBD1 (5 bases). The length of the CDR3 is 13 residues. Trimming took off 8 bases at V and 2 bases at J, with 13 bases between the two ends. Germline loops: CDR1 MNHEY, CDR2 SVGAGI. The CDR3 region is CASRSPRAYEQYV. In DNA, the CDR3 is TGTGCCAGCCGGTCCCCCAGGGCCTACGAGCAGTACGTC.

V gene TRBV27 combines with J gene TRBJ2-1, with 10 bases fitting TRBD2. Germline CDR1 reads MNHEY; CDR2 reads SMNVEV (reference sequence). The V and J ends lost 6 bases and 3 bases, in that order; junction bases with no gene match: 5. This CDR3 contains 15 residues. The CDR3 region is CASSLAGAGYNEQFF. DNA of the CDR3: TGTGCCAGCAGCCTAGCGGGAGCGGGCTACAATGAGCAGTTCTTC.

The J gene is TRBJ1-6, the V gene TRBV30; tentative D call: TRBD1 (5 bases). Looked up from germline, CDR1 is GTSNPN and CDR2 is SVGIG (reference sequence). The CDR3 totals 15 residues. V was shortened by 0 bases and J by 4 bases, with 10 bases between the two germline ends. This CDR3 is CAWSVGGYYNSPLHF. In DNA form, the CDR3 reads TGTGCCTGGAGTGTTGGGGGGTATTATAATTCACCCCTCCACTTT.

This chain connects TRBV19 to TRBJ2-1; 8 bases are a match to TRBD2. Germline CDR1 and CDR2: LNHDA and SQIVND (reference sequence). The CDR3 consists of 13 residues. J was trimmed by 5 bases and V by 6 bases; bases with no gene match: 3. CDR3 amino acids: CASRTAGDNEQFF. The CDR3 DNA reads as TGTGCCAGTAGGACAGCGGGGGACAATGAGCAGTTCTTC.

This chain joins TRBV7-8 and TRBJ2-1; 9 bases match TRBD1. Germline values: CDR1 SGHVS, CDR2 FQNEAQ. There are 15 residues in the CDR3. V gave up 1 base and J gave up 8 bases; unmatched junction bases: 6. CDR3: CASSLVRDRVYEQFF. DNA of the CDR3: TGTGCCAGCAGCTTAGTACGGGACAGGGTCTATGAGCAGTTCTTC.

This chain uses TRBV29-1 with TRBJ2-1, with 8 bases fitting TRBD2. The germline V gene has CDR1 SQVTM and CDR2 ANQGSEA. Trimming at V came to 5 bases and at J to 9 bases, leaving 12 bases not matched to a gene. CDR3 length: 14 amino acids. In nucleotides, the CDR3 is TGCAGCGTTCTCCGCGGGGGGTTCTTGGGTGAGCAGTTCTTC. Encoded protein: CSVLRGGFLGEQFF.

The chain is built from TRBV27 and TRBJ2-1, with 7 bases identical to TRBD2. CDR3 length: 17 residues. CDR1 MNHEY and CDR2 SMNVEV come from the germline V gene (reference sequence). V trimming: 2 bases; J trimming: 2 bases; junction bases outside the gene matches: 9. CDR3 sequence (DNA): TGTGCCAGCAGTTTAAGTCGGCGGGCGGGAGCCTACAATGAGCAGTTCTTC. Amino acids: CASSLSRRAGAYNEQFF.

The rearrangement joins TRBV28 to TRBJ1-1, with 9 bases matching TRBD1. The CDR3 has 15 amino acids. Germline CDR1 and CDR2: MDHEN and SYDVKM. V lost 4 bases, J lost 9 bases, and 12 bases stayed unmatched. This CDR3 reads CASSSHAWTGVKAFF. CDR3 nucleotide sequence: TGTGCCAGCAGTTCACACGCCTGGACAGGGGTGAAAGCTTTCTTT.

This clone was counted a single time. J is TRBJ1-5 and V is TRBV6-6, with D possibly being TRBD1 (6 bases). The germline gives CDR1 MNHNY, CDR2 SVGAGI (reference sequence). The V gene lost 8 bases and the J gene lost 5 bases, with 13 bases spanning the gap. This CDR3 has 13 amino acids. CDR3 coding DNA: TGTGCCAGCGGGGGGGGGCCCGATCAGCCCCAGCATTTT. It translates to CASGGGPDQPQHF.

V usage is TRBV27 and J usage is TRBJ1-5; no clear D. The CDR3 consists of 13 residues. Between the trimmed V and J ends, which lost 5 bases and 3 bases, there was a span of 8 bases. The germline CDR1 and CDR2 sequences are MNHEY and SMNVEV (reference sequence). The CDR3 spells CASSDKINQPQHF. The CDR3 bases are TGTGCCAGCAGTGACAAAATCAATCAGCCCCAGCATTTT.

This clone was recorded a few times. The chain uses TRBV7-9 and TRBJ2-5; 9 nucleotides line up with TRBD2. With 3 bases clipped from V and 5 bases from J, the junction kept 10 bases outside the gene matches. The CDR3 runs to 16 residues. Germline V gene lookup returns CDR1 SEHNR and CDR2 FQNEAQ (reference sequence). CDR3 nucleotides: TGTGCCAGCAGCTTCGTAGCGGGGGCCCACTGGGAGACCCAGTACTTC. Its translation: CASSFVAGAHWETQYF.

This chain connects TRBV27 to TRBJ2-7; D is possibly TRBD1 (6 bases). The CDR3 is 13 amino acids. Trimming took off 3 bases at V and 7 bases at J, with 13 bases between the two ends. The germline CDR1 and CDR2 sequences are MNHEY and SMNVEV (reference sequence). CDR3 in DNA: TGTGCCAGCAGTTTCTCTCCAGGGGTTGAGCAGTACGTC. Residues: CASSFSPGVEQYV.

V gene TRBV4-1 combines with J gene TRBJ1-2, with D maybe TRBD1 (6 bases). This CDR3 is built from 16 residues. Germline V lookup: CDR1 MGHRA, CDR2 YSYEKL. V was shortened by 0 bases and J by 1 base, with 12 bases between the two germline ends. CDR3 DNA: TGCGCCAGCAGCCAAGATTTCACCAGGGGTAACTATGGCTACACCTTC. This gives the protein CASSQDFTRGNYGYTF.

CDR3 sequence: CASSSSRQGARTEAFF. The CDR3 DNA sequence: TGTGCCAGCTCAAGCAGCCGACAGGGGGCAAGAACTGAAGCTTTCTTT. The V and J genes are TRBV18 and TRBJ1-1; 10 bases are a match to TRBD1. CDR1 and CDR2 (germline): KGHSH, LQKENI. CDR3 size: 16 residues. J gave up 5 bases and V 5 bases, and 11 bases lay outside the gene matches.